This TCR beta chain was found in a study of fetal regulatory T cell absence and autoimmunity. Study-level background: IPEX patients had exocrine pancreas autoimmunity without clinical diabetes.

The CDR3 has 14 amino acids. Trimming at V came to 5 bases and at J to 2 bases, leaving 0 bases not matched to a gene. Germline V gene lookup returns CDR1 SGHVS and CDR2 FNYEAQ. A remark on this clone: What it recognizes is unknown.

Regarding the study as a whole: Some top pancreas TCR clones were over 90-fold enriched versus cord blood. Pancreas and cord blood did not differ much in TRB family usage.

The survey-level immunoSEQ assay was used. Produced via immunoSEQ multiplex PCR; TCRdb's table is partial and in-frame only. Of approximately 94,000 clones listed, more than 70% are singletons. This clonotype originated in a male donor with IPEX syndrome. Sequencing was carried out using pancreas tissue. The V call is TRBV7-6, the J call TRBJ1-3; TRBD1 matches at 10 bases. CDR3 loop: CASSGTGAGNTIYF. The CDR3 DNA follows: TGTGCCAGCAGCGGGACAGGGGCTGGAAACACCATATATTTT.